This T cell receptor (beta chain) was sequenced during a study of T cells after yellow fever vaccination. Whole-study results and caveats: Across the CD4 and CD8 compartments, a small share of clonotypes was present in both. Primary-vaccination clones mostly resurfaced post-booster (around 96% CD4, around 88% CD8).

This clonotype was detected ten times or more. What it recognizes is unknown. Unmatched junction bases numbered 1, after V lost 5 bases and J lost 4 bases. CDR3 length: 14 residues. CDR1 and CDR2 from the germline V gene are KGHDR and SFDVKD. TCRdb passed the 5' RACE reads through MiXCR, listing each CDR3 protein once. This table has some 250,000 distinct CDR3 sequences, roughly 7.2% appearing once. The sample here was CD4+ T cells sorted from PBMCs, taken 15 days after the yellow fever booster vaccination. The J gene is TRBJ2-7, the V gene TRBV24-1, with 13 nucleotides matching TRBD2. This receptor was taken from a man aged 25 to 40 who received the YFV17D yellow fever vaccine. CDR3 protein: CATSGTSGSYEQYF. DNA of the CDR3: TGTGCCACCAGTGGGACTAGCGGGAGTTACGAGCAGTACTTC.